Listed below are T cell receptor beta chains from one sample, sequenced in a study of T-cell reconstitution after alpha-beta-depleted transplantation in children. TCRdb re-derived calls from the PCR reads in MiXCR, one entry per CDR3 protein. This table has 500,000 or so distinct CDR3 sequences, over 9.5% appearing once. The input for sequencing was PBMCs, mostly from graft donor cells, taken 180 days after TCRalphabeta/CD19-depleted stem cell transplant. Receptors were obtained from a female patient between 2 and 15 years old who had a stem cell transplant for aplastic anemia, so the T cells may come from the graft donor. CDR3s leave out the opening cysteine and the closing phenylalanine or tryptophan. For some rows the clone size is stated as once, few or many, or as a class when expanded; others skip it.

CDR3aa,j_gene,abundance,v_gene,len
SARKPGTGNEQY,TRBJ2-7,many,TRBV20-1,12
ASSIASTASYEQY,TRBJ2-7,.,TRBV19,13
ASSQDLRLAGGPYEQF,TRBJ2-1,few,TRBV4-3,16
ASSFRIASTDTQY,TRBJ2-3,few,TRBV27,13
ASSSSLAGEQF,TRBJ2-1,few,TRBV27,11
ASSKTHPTSGTGGQF,TRBJ2-1,few,TRBV7-9,15
ATSDRGRLQTPQH,TRBJ1-5,few,TRBV24-1,13
ASSFMYPEAF,TRBJ1-1,few,TRBV28,10
ASSLAMMGQGMETQY,TRBJ2-5,once,TRBV7-2,15
SAATSGTYNEQF,TRBJ2-1,.,TRBV20-1,12
SVLKDLVTQY,TRBJ2-5,.,TRBV20-1,10
ASRAGTGLYGYT,TRBJ1-2,many,TRBV6-1,12
ASSFYRGGYNQPQH,TRBJ1-5,.,TRBV12-3/TRBV12-4,14
SVSGGVNTEAF,TRBJ1-1,many,TRBV29-1,11
ASSTGTYEQY,TRBJ2-7,many,TRBV6-2/TRBV6-3,10
SVLPGSKDYGYT,TRBJ1-2,few,TRBV29-1,12
SAPRTALAKNIQY,TRBJ2-4,many,TRBV20-1,13
ASSLWSSYNSPLH,TRBJ1-6,many,TRBV28,13
ASSTLPGQETQY,TRBJ2-5,.,TRBV18,12
ASSPAFYASGRENTGELF,TRBJ2-2,.,TRBV11-2,18
ASSFDGHHGNEQF,TRBJ2-1,many,TRBV11-3,13
ATSRDAQYYGYT,TRBJ1-2,few,TRBV15,12
ASSHTGTGPSGIGQF,TRBJ2-1,.,TRBV3-1,15
ASSLNPPGRRTDTQY,TRBJ2-3,few,TRBV11-2,15
ASTQTGERYYGYT,TRBJ1-2,.,TRBV6-2/TRBV6-3,13
ASSLDRGFF,TRBJ1-1,.,TRBV7-2,9
ASMLGLTSEQY,TRBJ2-7,.,TRBV28,11
SAPVRGRGRITGELF,TRBJ2-2,few,TRBV20-1,15
ASSFIRIRGDTQY,TRBJ2-3,.,TRBV7-2,13
SVEVGHYSSYEQY,TRBJ2-7,.,TRBV29-1,13
ASSSPMLYEQY,TRBJ2-7,.,TRBV6-6,11
ASFAQGPSDYEQY,TRBJ2-7,few,TRBV27,13
ASSPGPSSYNEQF,TRBJ2-1,many,TRBV7-2,13
ASTSEESNTEAF,TRBJ1-1,many,TRBV12-3/TRBV12-4,12
ASSQGQGASYEQY,TRBJ2-7,.,TRBV12-3/TRBV12-4,13
ASSYQAAQETQY,TRBJ2-5,few,TRBV28,12
ASSLGGPPEAF,TRBJ1-1,.,TRBV28,11
ASRDRRGEAF,TRBJ1-1,.,TRBV6-2/TRBV6-3,10
ASSSPGIREKLF,TRBJ1-4,few,TRBV9,12
ASSLRFNNEQF,TRBJ2-1,many,TRBV5-6,11
ASSTPPDRDRTDTQY,TRBJ2-3,.,TRBV5-1,15
ASRPGLAGFSYNEQF,TRBJ2-1,.,TRBV12-3/TRBV12-4,15
ASSLRVGRTGSGVLGQPQH,TRBJ1-5,.,TRBV11-3,19
ASSLRDREAF,TRBJ1-1,.,TRBV7-9,10
ASSKPWEGNTEAF,TRBJ1-1,few,TRBV21-1,13
ASSSTSGSADTQY,TRBJ2-3,few,TRBV7-2,13
ASSYSTSGRIDEQF,TRBJ2-1,.,TRBV6-2/TRBV6-3,14
ASNPISGSSYNEQF,TRBJ2-1,many,TRBV9,14
SASGAGGTYEQY,TRBJ2-7,few,TRBV20-1,12
ASSSRDRTNANYGYT,TRBJ1-2,.,TRBV5-1,15
ASSPGTSGDEQF,TRBJ2-1,few,TRBV7-6,12
ASSLAMPGTSGRIRETQY,TRBJ2-5,few,TRBV7-2,18
SVLGGPVETQY,TRBJ2-5,few,TRBV29-1,11
ASSPHGNQQETQY,TRBJ2-5,.,TRBV5-1,13
ASGWGVGEQF,TRBJ2-1,few,TRBV12-3/TRBV12-4,10
ASSPRLRGGEAF,TRBJ1-1,.,TRBV27,12
ASSPGWQAGSGQRSSYNEQF,TRBJ2-1,many,TRBV28,20
ASSTTVNGYT,TRBJ1-2,many,TRBV12-3/TRBV12-4,10
ANSNGKGSDTQY,TRBJ2-3,.,TRBV5-1,12